These 19 T cell receptor beta chains share one sample of origin, sequenced in a study of cytomegalovirus exposure and HLA in healthy donors. Primers: 60 Vbeta forward and 13 Jbeta reverse. Libraries were prepared by immunoSEQ multiplex PCR; TCRdb keeps only in-frame clonotypes and omits some of them. The repertoire consists of 150,000 to 200,000 clones, with more than 70% occurring once and the leading ten covering over 3%. Sequenced material: PBMCs. The receptors were gathered from a male donor in good health and CMV-seronegative.

In its sample, this clone was seen a few times. This rearrangement joins TRBV5-1 to TRBJ2-7; maybe TRBD1 (5 bases). The CDR3 is made up of 16 amino acids. Germline CDR1 reads SGHRS; CDR2 reads YFSETQ. V shed 0 bases and J shed 3 bases, with 16 bases lying between them. In DNA form, the CDR3 reads TGCGCCAGCAGCTTGGGCCAGGGAATACTAAACTACGAGCAGTACTTC. Protein: CASSLGQGILNYEQYF.

The J gene is TRBJ2-5, the V gene TRBV5-4, with 8 positions matching TRBD2. Per germline, CDR1 SGHNT and CDR2 YYREEE (reference sequence). This CDR3 is 15 amino acids long. V trimming: 4 bases; J trimming: 6 bases; junction bases outside the gene matches: 11. Here the CDR3 DNA reads TGTGCCAGCAGCCCTGGTGGTAGCGGGGTAAAGACCCAGTACTTC. Its translation is CASSPGGSGVKTQYF. Together with reference TRBV5-4 and TRBJ2-5, the CDR3 gives the full variable domain: ETGVTQSPTHLIKTRGQQVTLRCSSQSGHNTVSWYQQALGQGPQFIFQYYREEENGRGNFPPRFSGLQFPNYSSELNVNALELDDSALYLCASSPGGSGVKTQYFGPGTRLLVL.

This chain links TRBV4-3 with TRBJ1-1; TRBD1 might be the D (5 bases). Germline V gene lookup returns CDR1 LGHNA and CDR2 YSLEER. With 5 bases removed from V and 2 bases from J, the gap between germline ends came to 9 bases. The CDR3 length is 13 residues. The CDR3 here is CASSTQVNTEAFF. The DNA for the CDR3 is TGCGCCAGCAGCACACAGGTTAACACTGAAGCTTTCTTT.

The gene calls are TRBV7-9 and TRBJ2-1, with TRBD1 identical over 9 bases. J was trimmed by 1 base and V by 3 bases; bases with no gene match: 10. The CDR3 consists of 18 residues. The germline CDR1 and CDR2 sequences are SEHNR and FQNEAQ (reference sequence). CDR3 bases: TGTGCCAGCAGCTTGGGCAAGCCCGGACAGGGGTCCTACAATGAGCAGTTCTTC. Protein: CASSLGKPGQGSYNEQFF.

On this clone: One end of the junction fails to match germline, which may point to a read error. This sequence joins TRBV7-9 and TRBJ1-4; TRBD1 might be the D (6 bases). This CDR3 region has 16 residues. Germline CDR1 SEHNR, CDR2 FQNEAQ (reference sequence). In DNA form, the CDR3 reads TGTTCCAGCAGCCCCGAAAGGGGGGGGATCGGCGAAAAACTGTTTTTT. This sequence encodes CSSSPERGGIGEKLFF. The full variable domain, in which reference TRBV7-9 and TRBJ1-4 provide the parts outside the CDR3, is DTGVSQNPRHKITKRGQNVTFRCDPISEHNRLYWYRQTLGQGPEFLTYFQNEAQLEKSRLLSDRFSAERPKGSFSTLEIQRTEQGDSAMYLCSSSPERGGIGEKLFFGSGTQLSVL.

The chain couples TRBV19 to TRBJ2-5; weak D call: TRBD1 (6 bases). Trimming left V 4 bases short and J 1 base short, with 10 bases between. CDR1 LNHDA and CDR2 SQIVND come from the germline V gene (reference sequence). The CDR3 totals 14 residues. CDR3 region: CASSRTAFQETQYF. The CDR3 DNA follows: TGTGCCAGTAGTAGGACAGCTTTCCAAGAGACCCAGTACTTC.

The V gene is TRBV5-4, the J gene TRBJ1-2; D gene ambiguous. Per germline, CDR1 SGHNT and CDR2 YYREEE (reference sequence). CDR3 length equals 15 residues. Trimming took off 3 bases at V and 3 bases at J, with 15 bases between the two ends. The CDR3 reads CASSSGGRFDYGYTF. In DNA form, the CDR3 reads TGTGCCAGCAGCTCCGGTGGGCGTTTCGACTATGGCTACACCTTC.

This clone has just a few counts. The gene calls are TRBV7-8 and TRBJ2-5, with D perhaps matching TRBD2 (5 bases). Deletions cut 5 bases from V and 5 bases from J, with 9 bases between. This CDR3 spans 12 amino acids. The V gene's germline CDR1 is SGHVS and CDR2 FQNEAQ. This chain's CDR3 is CASSTPGETQYF. Here the CDR3 DNA reads TGTGCCAGCAGCACCCCGGGGGAGACCCAGTACTTC.

The chain joins TRBV5-8 to TRBJ1-3; 7 bases align to TRBD1. Trimming took 3 bases from V and 0 from J; bases not matched to a gene: 9. Looked up from germline, CDR1 is SGHTS and CDR2 is YDEGEE. This CDR3 contains 17 residues. CDR3: CASSSNRGWYSGNTIYF. The CDR3, as DNA: TGTGCCAGCAGCTCAAACAGGGGATGGTACTCTGGAAACACCATATATTTT.

V gene TRBV9 combines with J gene TRBJ1-2; 7 bases map to TRBD1. CDR1 is SGDLS, CDR2 YYNGEE, per germline. The CDR3 is made up of 14 amino acids. V was pared by 4 bases and J by 4 bases, with 7 bases of the junction left unmatched. CDR3 loop: CASSWGQNSYGYTF. The CDR3 nucleotides read TGTGCCAGCAGCTGGGGACAGAACTCCTATGGCTACACCTTC.

This chain joins TRBV7-2 and TRBJ2-3, with 8 positions matching TRBD2. V was clipped by 2 bases and J by 4 bases; unmatched bases: 5. The CDR3 length is 15 residues. Germline V lookup: CDR1 SGHTA, CDR2 FQGNSA. This CDR3 reads CASSLRRGGADTQYF. CDR3 bases: TGTGCCAGCAGCTTACGACGGGGGGGGGCAGATACGCAGTATTTT.

V gene TRBV19 combines with J gene TRBJ1-1; D might be TRBD1 (6 bases). V shed 6 bases and J shed 0 bases, with 17 bases lying between them. In germline, CDR1 is LNHDA, CDR2 SQIVND (reference sequence). The length of the CDR3 is 16 residues. DNA of the CDR3: TGTGCCAGTAGCCCTACAGGGAGACCTATGAACACTGAAGCTTTCTTT. This gives the protein CASSPTGRPMNTEAFF.

V is TRBV7-8 and J is TRBJ2-1; D ambiguous. Looked up from germline, CDR1 is SGHVS and CDR2 is FQNEAQ. The germline V and J ends were trimmed by 5 bases and 7 bases, with 12 bases remaining between them. The CDR3 loop spans 13 amino acids. The CDR3 spells CASSLVDGNEQFF. The DNA for the CDR3 is TGTGCCAGCAGCCTCGTAGACGGGAATGAGCAGTTCTTC.

The V call is TRBV4-1, the J call TRBJ2-7; possible D gene TRBD2, 6 bases. The CDR3 spans 15 residues. Germline CDR1 and CDR2: MGHRA and YSYEKL. Trimming removed 1 base at V and 0 bases at J, with 10 bases between. In nucleotides, the CDR3 is TGCGCCAGCAGCCAAGCTAGCGTAGGCTCCTACGAGCAGTACTTC. Translating it yields CASSQASVGSYEQYF.

This chain uses TRBV28 with TRBJ1-4; 7 nucleotides line up with TRBD1. CDR1 is MDHEN and CDR2 is SYDVKM in the germline V gene. This CDR3 spans 15 amino acids. J gave up 8 bases and V 5 bases, and 11 bases lay outside the gene matches. This chain's CDR3 is CASSVPGTAEEKLFF. The DNA for the CDR3 is TGTGCCAGCAGTGTACCTGGGACAGCGGAAGAAAAACTGTTTTTT.

This clone was seen only a few times. The chain carries TRBV6-5 and TRBJ1-4; D uncertain. The CDR3 is 13 amino acids. V shed 0 bases and J shed 10 bases, with 9 bases lying between them. Germline assignment: CDR1 MNHEY and CDR2 SVGAGI. The CDR3 DNA reads TGTGCCAGCAGTTACTCGACGGGAGGAAAACTGTTTTTT. Protein product: CASSYSTGGKLFF.

This sequence joins TRBV19 and TRBJ2-1, with TRBD2 as a possible D gene (7 bases). Trimming took off 5 bases at V and 1 base at J, with 12 bases between the two ends. The germline V gene has CDR1 LNHDA and CDR2 SQIVND (reference sequence). The CDR3 is 15 amino acids. Here the CDR3 reads CASSLAGASYNEQFF. DNA for the CDR3: TGTGCCAGTAGTCTCGCGGGGGCTTCCTACAATGAGCAGTTCTTC.

This clone was seen just once. The V call is TRBV7-9, the J call TRBJ1-4, with 7 bases fitting TRBD1. This CDR3 spans 16 amino acids. The J segment lost 5 bases and the V segment lost 6 bases, leaving 12 bases of the junction unmatched. The germline V gene encodes CDR1 SEHNR and CDR2 FQNEAQ (reference sequence). CDR3 loop: CASSYGGGRMNEKLFF. In nucleotides, the CDR3 is TGTGCCAGCAGTTACGGAGGGGGCAGGATGAATGAAAAACTGTTTTTT.

CDR3: CASSQRGGPTDTQYF. Written as DNA, the CDR3 is TGTGCCAGCAGTCAAAGAGGGGGACCCACAGATACGCAGTATTTT. The rearrangement uses TRBV28 and TRBJ2-3; tentative D call: TRBD1 (6 bases). The CDR3 is 15 amino acids. The V gene lost 5 bases and the J gene lost 2 bases, with 14 bases spanning the gap. The germline gives CDR1 MDHEN, CDR2 SYDVKM.